This TCR beta chain is drawn from a study of T cell responses to AZD1222 COVID-19 vaccine (dated by TCRdb to about 2021). Background for the entire study: TCR sequencing covered more than 230 trial participants: nearly 210 given two doses of AZD1222 and 26 given two doses of MenACWY control vaccine. Trial participants were enrolled by age into 18-55, 56-69 and 70-plus year subgroups, with roughly 160, 29 and 62 TCR-sequenced participants respectively.

The CDR3 regions of human TCRbeta chains were subjected to immunosequencing. Regarding the original processing steps: Repertoire TCRs were checked for matches against a reference library of SARS-CoV-2-specific TCRs that had been generated using the MIRA antigen-specificity platform. Breadth was defined as the fraction of unique TCRs that were SARS-CoV-2-associated, and depth was defined as the fraction of total T cells that were SARS-CoV-2-associated. Using the MIRA data, each spike-specific TCR was mapped to the spike region that the TCR reacts to and placed in a CD4 or CD8 class. Log10-transformed breadth and depth values were compared by one-way ANOVA with Sidak's multiple comparisons tests. Imported from immuneACCESS, the table was reduced by TCRdb to in-frame sequences with V and J called. These copies leave out some clones; in studies compared against another copy, an unresolved V gene accounts for under half, and the cause of the remainder is not known. The V and J calls and clone size are taken from that table; D and trimming were inferred from the DNA. Across this sample there are about 170,000 clones, with 87% seen only once. The ten most abundant clones make up 0.85% to 1.1% of the sample.

The full study reports these points: Participants were mostly white British and included more females than males, and it was suggested by the authors that clonal diversity may have been underestimated. The 56-69-year group was small, and its depth increase did not reach significance, likely because of low power. Only 5 to 7 AZD1222 recipients were SARS-CoV-2 seropositive at baseline, limiting conclusions about previously exposed vaccinees. A significant rise in spike-specific TCR breadth and depth was observed after two AZD1222 doses relative to day 0 and relative to MenACWY recipients. No day 14 peak-response samples were available, so repertoires were characterized only after the peak T cell response. Nearly half of unique spike-specific TCRs reportedly recognized epitopes outside regions mutated in the B.1.351 and B.1.1.7 variants. The whole spike protein was spanned by vaccine-associated CD4 TCRs, and dominant responses were seen in regions 160-218 and 743-854.

Relative to germline, V is 5 bases shorter and J is 9 bases shorter, with 14 bases between their ends. CDR1 and CDR2 are drawn from the germline V gene (reference sequence): LGHDT, YNNKEL. From cysteine to phenylalanine, the CDR3 is 14 amino acids long. Only the CDR3 region is kept as DNA, spanning 42 bases read in frame from base 1. Taken with the paper, the label for time point translates to: about 28 days (+/-7) after the second vaccine dose. AZD1222 recipients with second doses at about 4 weeks or about 12 weeks were pooled, because spike-specific TCR depth and breadth did not differ between schedules. Vaccinee samples were obtained from the UK trials COV001 and COV002, which included a single-blind randomized controlled phase 2/3 trial of AZD1222 (ChAdOx1 nCoV-19) in healthy adults. Trial participant PBMC samples were collected at day 0 and day 28 after the second dose for TCRbeta chain sequencing.

This clone was counted only a few times. Its antigen target is currently unknown. Base qualities are missing; no much larger clone stands one base away. Material: peripheral blood, obtained 28 days after the second AZD1222 dose. In this chain, TRBV3-1 (or the pseudogene TRBV3-2) is recombined with TRBJ1-6; the D gene is perhaps TRBD1, on 6 matching bases. This receptor was obtained from an adult who received the AZD1222 COVID-19 vaccine. The sequenced DNA: TGTGCCAGCAGCGACCTGCAGGGGAGTTCACCCCTCCACTTT. Translated, it reads CASSDLQGSSPLHF.